This is a list of T cell receptor beta chains from one sample in a study of T cell changes during pregnancy in multiple sclerosis. TCRdb's copy holds only in-frame clones and misses some; the assay was immunoSEQ multiplex PCR. The table shows 50,000 to 70,000 clones, with about nine tenths occurring only once. This material consisted of peripheral blood, taken in the third trimester of pregnancy. The origin of the receptors is a female donor in good health, enrolled as a control in a pregnancy study. Each CDR3 is given with its conserved first and last residue.

cdr3_aa: CASSLIGEGLGYEQYF
v_call: TRBV7-2
cdr3_length: 16

cdr3_aa: CASSLGIQGFYEQYF
v_call: TRBV5-6
cdr3_length: 15

cdr3_aa: CASSEDSYGYTF
v_call: TRBV6-1
cdr3_length: 12

cdr3_aa: CASTRWGGGHTEAFF
v_call: TRBV11-1
cdr3_length: 15

cdr3_aa: CASSPFTSREPQHF
v_call: TRBV6-5
cdr3_length: 14

cdr3_aa: CASSLETGVWKQFF
v_call: TRBV7-6
cdr3_length: 14

cdr3_aa: CASRLAGGPGFF
v_call: TRBV27
cdr3_length: 12

cdr3_aa: CASSYGGAEQFF
v_call: TRBV7-8
cdr3_length: 12

cdr3_aa: CASMRSLGGNTIYF
v_call: TRBV6-5
cdr3_length: 14

cdr3_aa: CASSLTSGRALNTGELFF
v_call: TRBV28
cdr3_length: 18

cdr3_aa: CASSHAGGSYEQYF
v_call: TRBV14
cdr3_length: 14

cdr3_aa: CASSQLSLGGSGGNEQFF
v_call: TRBV16
cdr3_length: 18

cdr3_aa: CAWSGAGGAGETQYF
v_call: TRBV30
cdr3_length: 15

cdr3_aa: CASSESLSRDRRNYEQYF
v_call: TRBV10-2
cdr3_length: 18

cdr3_aa: CASSYRGQYNEQFF
v_call: TRBV6-5
cdr3_length: 14

cdr3_aa: CASSPPEGRAGYTF
v_call: TRBV18
cdr3_length: 14

cdr3_aa: CASSLGALINQPQHF
v_call: TRBV5-6
cdr3_length: 15

cdr3_aa: CSVPPTDTQYF
v_call: TRBV29-1
cdr3_length: 11

cdr3_aa: CSVRGLHTDTQYF
v_call: TRBV29-1
cdr3_length: 13

cdr3_aa: CASSLRGTGGADEQFF
v_call: TRBV5-1
cdr3_length: 16

cdr3_aa: CASSKGTGGSYNEQFF
v_call: TRBV2
cdr3_length: 16

cdr3_aa: CASSPTIGTGGSEKLFF
v_call: TRBV28
cdr3_length: 17

cdr3_aa: CASSEVMWQGTRNEQYF
v_call: TRBV2
cdr3_length: 17